The subject of this entry is one T cell receptor beta chain. The antigen is unknown. The record originates from a study of CD8 T cells in ankylosing spondylitis. Findings of the study overall: Disease-linked clones proved CD8+ and comparatively uncommon in peripheral blood. Prior literature has documented some motif variants in synovial fluid and blood from reactive arthritis. Reports say disease-linked clones showed up significantly more in matched ankylosing spondylitis synovial fluid. A motif of 8 or 9 highly homologous TCR beta variants was seen as apparently characteristic of ankylosing spondylitis blood.

V trimming: 0 bases; J trimming: 4 bases; junction bases outside the gene matches: 17. Germline loops: CDR1 MNHEY, CDR2 SVGEGT. The CDR3 is 21 amino acids. Quantitative 5'-RACE with molecular barcodes generated TCR beta libraries. TCRdb recomputed calls from the 5' RACE reads with MiXCR, one row per CDR3 protein. The sample has around 430,000 distinct CDR3 sequences, about 15% seen once; the top ten hold 1%. Specimen: blood, either unsorted or a sorted T cell fraction (not recorded which). The V gene is TRBV6-2 or TRBV6-3, the J gene TRBJ1-5; 11 bases agree with TRBD1. This sequence originates from a male donor with ankylosing spondylitis. Written as DNA, the CDR3 is TGTGCCAGCAGTTACTCCTTGGACAGGGGGCGCTTAACTAGCACGAATCAGCCCCAGCATTTT. It translates to CASSYSLDRGRLTSTNQPQHF.